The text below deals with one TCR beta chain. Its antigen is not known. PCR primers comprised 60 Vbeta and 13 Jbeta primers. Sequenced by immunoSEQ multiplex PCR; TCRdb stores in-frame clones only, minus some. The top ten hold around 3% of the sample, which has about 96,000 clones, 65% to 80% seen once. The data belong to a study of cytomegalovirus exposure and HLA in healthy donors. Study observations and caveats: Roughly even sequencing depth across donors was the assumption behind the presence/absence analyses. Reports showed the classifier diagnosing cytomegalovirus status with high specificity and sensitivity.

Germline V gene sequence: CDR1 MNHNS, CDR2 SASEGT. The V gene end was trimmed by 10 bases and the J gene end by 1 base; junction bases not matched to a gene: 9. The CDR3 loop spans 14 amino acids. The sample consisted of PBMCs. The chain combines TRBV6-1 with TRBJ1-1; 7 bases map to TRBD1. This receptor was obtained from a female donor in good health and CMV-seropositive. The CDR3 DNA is TGTGCCACCCTGAAGACAGGGCAGAACACTGAAGCTTTCTTT. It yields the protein CATLKTGQNTEAFF.